This T cell receptor beta chain is drawn from a study of shared clonotypes between healthy human individuals. With 5 bases clipped from V and 4 bases from J, the junction kept 6 bases outside the gene matches. Germline V CDR1 and CDR2: MNHEY, SMNVEV (reference sequence). This CDR3 region has 16 residues. The authors loaded 150 to 250 ng DNA, about 30,000 T cell genomes, into sorted-subset replicate PCRs. The data were produced by immunoSEQ multiplex PCR, yet TCRdb's version contains in-frame clones alone and is incomplete. The sample lists around 2,000,000 clones; roughly 95% were seen once. As defined, naive CD8 cells were CD45RO-negative and positively selected for CCR7, with terminally differentiated effector memory CD45RA+ cells excluded.

V usage is TRBV27 and J usage is TRBJ2-3; TRBD2 matches 13 bases. This receptor was taken from a man aged 18 to 29 in good health. Sequencing was done on a sample of naive CD8+ T cells sorted from blood. CDR3 nucleotides: TGTGCCAGCAGTATAAGGACTAGCGGGGGCGCAGATACGCAGTATTTT. It is translated as CASSIRTSGGADTQYF.